The clone carrying this T cell receptor (beta chain) occurred a few times. V shed 0 bases and J 10 bases; nucleotides not matched to a gene: 0. The length of the CDR3 is 13 residues. Per the original methods: Counts of nucleated cells, estimated from reference gene primer amplification, were obtained. Assay: immunoSEQ multiplex PCR; the TCRdb copy retains only in-frame clones and omits some. From that table come the V and J calls and clone size; the DNA was used to work out D and trimming. The sample holds about 140,000 clones, 77% seen once. This specimen comes from a study of blood T cell repertoires in COVID-19. At the level of the study: The United States, Italy and Spain supplied acute and convalescent COVID-19 samples.

The specimen was peripheral blood. The chain carries TRBV12-3 or TRBV12-4 and TRBJ2-3, with 11 nucleotides matching TRBD2. This clonotype originated in a woman aged 45-65 years with active or convalescent COVID-19. CDR3 in DNA: TGTGCCAGCAGTTTAGCGGGACTAGCGGCGCAGTATTTT. Amino acids: CASSLAGLAAQYF.